This entry lists 20 T cell receptor beta chains sequenced from one sample in a study of cytomegalovirus exposure and HLA in healthy donors (TCRdb year 2017). The receptor library was made with the immunoSEQ multiplex PCR assay. For the multiplex PCR, a mixture combining 60 forward primers for TCR Vbeta segments and 13 reverse primers for TCR Jbeta segments was used. TCRdb limited this immuneACCESS table to in-frame rearrangements with V and J called. A share of clones is missing; checked studies link under half to unresolved V genes, and the rest is unexplained. Within this sample are around 160,000 clones, with 60% to 85% of them counted one time only. The ten largest clones add up to about 7.4% of the sample. Source material: PBMCs. The receptors originated from a male donor in good health and CMV-seropositive.

This clone was seen more than once but under ten times. V usage is TRBV2 and J usage is TRBJ2-7; 8 bases line up with TRBD1. CDR3 length: 12 amino acids. Trimming took 10 bases from V and 4 from J; bases not matched to a gene: 6. CDR1 is SNHLY, CDR2 FYNNEI, per germline. The CDR3 DNA sequence: TGTGCCATCGGACAGGGTTTGTACGAGCAGTACTTC. Encoded protein: CAIGQGLYEQYF.

V and J are TRBV7-2 and TRBJ1-5, with TRBD1 as a possible D gene (5 bases). V lost 4 bases and J lost 4, with 8 bases in between. Germline values: CDR1 SGHTA, CDR2 FQGNSA. This CDR3 contains 13 residues. The CDR3 DNA follows: TGTGCCAGCAGCTCAGACAGAAATCAGCCCCAGCATTTT. Its translation: CASSSDRNQPQHF.

The J gene is TRBJ2-1, the V gene TRBV9; tentatively, D is TRBD2 (7 bases). Trimming left V 2 bases short and J 7 bases short, with 13 bases between. The CDR3 consists of 14 residues. Germline lookup yields CDR1 SGDLS and CDR2 YYNGEE. CDR3 coding DNA: TGTGCCAGCAGCGTTGGGGGGGCTGATAATGAGCAGTTCTTC. Translating gives CASSVGGADNEQFF.

CDR3 DNA sequence: TGTGCCAGCAGCTTAGAGGAGGTCCGCGGCTACACCTTC. This translates into CASSLEEVRGYTF. This chain connects TRBV7-8 to TRBJ1-2; unclear D gene. Germline CDR1 SGHVS, CDR2 FQNEAQ. V was trimmed by 1 base and J by 8 bases, leaving 11 bases between them. This CDR3 contains 13 residues.

The genes are TRBV5-1 and TRBJ2-3; D perhaps matches TRBD1 (5 bases). Germline V gene lookup returns CDR1 SGHRS and CDR2 YFSETQ. This CDR3 is 16 amino acids long. V was shortened by 5 bases and J by 0 bases, with 16 bases between the two germline ends. This chain's CDR3 is CASSPGPQGSTDTQYF. The DNA of the CDR3 is TGCGCCAGCAGTCCAGGGCCCCAGGGAAGCACAGATACGCAGTATTTT. The full variable domain, its missing parts supplied by reference TRBV5-1 and TRBJ2-3, is KAGVTQTPRYLIKTRGQQVTLSCSPISGHRSVSWYQQTPGQGLQFLFEYFSETQRNKGNFPGRFSGRQFSNSRSEMNVSTLELGDSALYLCASSPGPQGSTDTQYFGPGTRLTVL.

This clone occurred once. The chain has TRBV7-8 and TRBJ2-7; TRBD2 matches 14 bases. V lost 7 bases, J lost 1 base, and 6 bases stayed unmatched. The CDR3 covers 16 residues. The germline V gene has CDR1 SGHVS and CDR2 FQNEAQ. For the CDR3, the DNA is TGTGCCAGCACCGGGACTAGCGGGGGCACGTCCTACGAGCAGTACTTC. Translation: CASTGTSGGTSYEQYF.

This chain links TRBV11-2 with TRBJ2-7, with TRBD1 as a possible D gene (6 bases). Germline loops: CDR1 SGHAT, CDR2 FQNNGV. Deletions cut 1 base from V and 2 bases from J, with 18 bases between. CDR3 length equals 17 residues. In DNA form, the CDR3 reads TGTGCCAGCAGCTTAGGGCCCGGGACACTTGCGGCCTACGAGCAGTACTTC. Its protein is CASSLGPGTLAAYEQYF.

The gene calls are TRBV6-1 and TRBJ1-2; D is uncertain. Looked up from germline, CDR1 is MNHNS and CDR2 is SASEGT. The V end lost 7 bases, the J end lost 2 bases, and 11 bases lay between the germline ends. The CDR3 runs to 13 residues. The CDR3 coding sequence is TGTGCCAGCAATCTGGTTACAAACTATGGCTACACCTTC. Its translation is CASNLVTNYGYTF.

The J gene is TRBJ1-6, the V gene TRBV30; 8 bases are a match to TRBD1. The V gene's germline CDR1 is GTSNPN and CDR2 SVGIG (reference sequence). This CDR3 has 20 amino acids. J was trimmed by 2 bases and V by 4 bases; bases with no gene match: 19. CDR3 nucleotide sequence: TGTGCCTGGATGAACGGTTTTACAGGGGGGACTTTCGCCTATAATTCACCCCTCCACTTT. As protein: CAWMNGFTGGTFAYNSPLHF.

The chain combines TRBV13 with TRBJ2-7; TRBD2 is a possible D gene (5 bases). Germline loops: CDR1 PRHDT, CDR2 FYEKMQ (reference sequence). The germline V and J ends were trimmed by 5 bases and 7 bases, with 12 bases remaining between them. This CDR3 contains 12 residues. CDR3 coding DNA: TGTGCCAGCAGCAGGGAGTTCGGGGAGCAGTACTTC. Protein sequence: CASSREFGEQYF. Complete variable domain (other parts from reference TRBV13 and TRBJ2-7): AAGVIQSPRHLIKEKRETATLKCYPIPRHDTVYWYQQGPGQDPQFLISFYEKMQSDKGSIPDRFSAQQFSDYHSELNMSSLELGDSALYFCASSREFGEQYFGPGTRLTVT.

This clone was detected only a few times. The chain recombines TRBV7-9 with TRBJ1-3, with a possible D match to TRBD1 (6 bases). CDR1 is SEHNR and CDR2 is FQNEAQ in the germline V gene (reference sequence). CDR3 length equals 13 residues. The V end lost 7 bases, the J end lost 2 bases, and 9 bases lay between the germline ends. The CDR3 region has the DNA TGTGCCAGCACAGGGGTGGCTGGAAACACCATATATTTT. Its translation is CASTGVAGNTIYF.

The sample holds a few counts of this clone. This chain links TRBV6-1 with TRBJ2-7; D possibly corresponds to TRBD2 (5 bases). CDR3 size: 15 residues. Trimming shortened V by 5 bases and J by 2 bases, and 16 bases separated the two germline ends. Germline CDR1 reads MNHNS; CDR2 reads SASEGT. DNA for the CDR3: TGTGCCAGCAGTACTAGGGCAGGAGGCGCCTACGAGCAGTACTTC. The encoded protein is CASSTRAGGAYEQYF.

Details on this clone: Distinct nucleotide sequences in the sample also encode this CDR3. The chain is built from TRBV4-1 and TRBJ1-1; the D gene is possibly TRBD1 (5 bases). The CDR3 is 14 amino acids. Per germline, CDR1 MGHRA and CDR2 YSYEKL. Trimming cost V 4 bases and J 4 bases, with 13 bases left between them. This chain's CDR3 is CASSRHPRGTEAFF. The CDR3 coding sequence is TGCGCCAGCAGCCGCCATCCTAGGGGCACTGAAGCTTTCTTT.

CDR3 amino acids: CASSEREGSVYGYTF. The CDR3, as DNA: TGTGCCAGCAGTGAAAGAGAGGGATCAGTCTATGGCTACACCTTC. V usage is TRBV25-1 and J usage is TRBJ1-2; D is unclear. This CDR3 region has 15 residues. Germline assignment: CDR1 MGHDK and CDR2 SYGVNS. With 2 bases removed from V and 4 bases from J, the gap between germline ends came to 14 bases.

The rearrangement uses TRBV30 and TRBJ1-1, with D maybe TRBD1 (5 bases). The germline CDR1 and CDR2 sequences are GTSNPN and SVGIG (reference sequence). This CDR3 spans 13 amino acids. Trimming stripped 3 bases from V and 1 base from J, with 9 bases between. The CDR3 nucleotides read TGTGCCTGGAGCCCACAGGAGAACACTGAAGCTTTCTTT. Translated, it gives CAWSPQENTEAFF.

This chain links TRBV6-5 with TRBJ2-5; D remains unclear. Germline V gene sequence: CDR1 MNHEY, CDR2 SVGAGI. V was pared by 7 bases and J by 5 bases, with 11 bases between. The CDR3 loop spans 12 amino acids. This CDR3 reads CASTERIETQYF. The CDR3, as DNA: TGTGCCAGCACCGAGAGAATTGAGACCCAGTACTTC.

This chain uses TRBV29-1 with TRBJ1-4; no clear D gene. Germline values: CDR1 SQVTM, CDR2 ANQGSEA. The CDR3 has 13 residues. The V end lost 4 bases, the J end lost 6 bases, and 12 bases lay between the germline ends. The CDR3 coding sequence is TGCAGCGTTGGCGAGGGTACGGATGAAAAACTGTTTTTT. It codes for CSVGEGTDEKLFF.

This chain uses TRBV9 with TRBJ1-1; the D gene is possibly TRBD1 (6 bases). The germline V gene encodes CDR1 SGDLS and CDR2 YYNGEE. This CDR3 is built from 14 residues. Trimming took off 0 bases at V and 5 bases at J, with 11 bases between the two ends. The CDR3 region is CASSVVRGYTEAFF. The CDR3 DNA follows: TGTGCCAGCAGCGTAGTCAGGGGCTATACTGAAGCTTTCTTT.

This clone was recorded only once. This chain uses TRBV7-6 with TRBJ2-3; D perhaps matches TRBD2 (6 bases). CDR1 and CDR2 (germline): SGHVS, FNYEAQ. The CDR3 loop spans 15 amino acids. Between the trimmed V and J ends, which lost 5 bases and 8 bases, there was a span of 20 bases. This CDR3 reads CASSTTGTSRGTQYF. CDR3 in DNA: TGTGCCAGCAGCACCACCGGGACTTCGCGAGGTACGCAGTATTTT.

The chain couples TRBV11-2 to TRBJ2-7; 8 bases fit TRBD2. Unmatched junction bases numbered 6, after V lost 2 bases and J lost 3 bases. This CDR3 region has 15 residues. The germline CDR1 and CDR2 sequences are SGHAT and FQNNGV. In DNA form, the CDR3 reads TGTGCCAGCAGCTTAATGTTGAGCGGGGGCTACGAGCAGTACTTC. Protein: CASSLMLSGGYEQYF.